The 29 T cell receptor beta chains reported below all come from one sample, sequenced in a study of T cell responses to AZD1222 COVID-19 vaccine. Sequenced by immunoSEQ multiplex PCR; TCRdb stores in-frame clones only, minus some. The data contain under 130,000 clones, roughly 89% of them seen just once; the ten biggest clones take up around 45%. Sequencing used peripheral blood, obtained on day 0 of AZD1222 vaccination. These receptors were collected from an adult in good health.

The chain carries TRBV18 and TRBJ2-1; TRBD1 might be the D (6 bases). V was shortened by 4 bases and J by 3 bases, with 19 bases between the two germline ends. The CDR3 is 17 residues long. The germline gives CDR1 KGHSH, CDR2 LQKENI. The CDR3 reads CASSLISGTGLYNEQFF. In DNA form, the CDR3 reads TGTGCCAGCTCACTAATCTCCGGCACAGGGCTCTACAATGAGCAGTTCTTC.

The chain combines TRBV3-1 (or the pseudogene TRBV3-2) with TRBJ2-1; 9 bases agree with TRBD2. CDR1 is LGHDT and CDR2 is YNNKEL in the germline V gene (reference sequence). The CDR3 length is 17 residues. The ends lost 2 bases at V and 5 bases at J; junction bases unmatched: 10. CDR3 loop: CASSQTWASGTNNEQFF. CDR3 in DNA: TGTGCCAGCAGCCAAACCTGGGCTAGCGGGACCAACAATGAGCAGTTCTTC.

The CDR3, as DNA: TGTGCCAGCGGTCGGGGAGGGTTGAACACCGGGGAGCTGTTTTTT. Its protein product is CASGRGGLNTGELFF. The chain recombines TRBV27 with TRBJ2-2, with 7 bases lining up with TRBD2. This CDR3 is built from 15 residues. V shed 8 bases, J shed 1 base, and the junction held 7 bases outside the gene matches. The germline CDR1 and CDR2 sequences are MNHEY and SMNVEV (reference sequence).

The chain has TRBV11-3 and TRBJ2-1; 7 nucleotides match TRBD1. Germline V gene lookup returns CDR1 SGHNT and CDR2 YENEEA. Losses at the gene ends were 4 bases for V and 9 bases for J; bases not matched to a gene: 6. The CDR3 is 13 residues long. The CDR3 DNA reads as TGTGCCAGCAGCTCTCTAGCAGGGGGTGAGCAGTTCTTC. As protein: CASSSLAGGEQFF.

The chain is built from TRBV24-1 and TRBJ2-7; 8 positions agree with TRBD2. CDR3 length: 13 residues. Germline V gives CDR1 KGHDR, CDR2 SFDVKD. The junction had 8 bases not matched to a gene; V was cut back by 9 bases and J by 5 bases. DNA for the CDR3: TGTGCCACCCCTGCCAGCGGGAGAAACGAGCAGTACTTC. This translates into CATPASGRNEQYF.

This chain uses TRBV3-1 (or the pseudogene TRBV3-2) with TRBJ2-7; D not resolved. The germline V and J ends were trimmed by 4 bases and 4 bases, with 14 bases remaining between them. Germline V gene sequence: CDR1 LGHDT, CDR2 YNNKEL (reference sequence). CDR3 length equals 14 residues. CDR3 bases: TGTGCCAGCAGCCGCGTCCTAGATACTTACGAGCAGTACTTC. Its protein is CASSRVLDTYEQYF.

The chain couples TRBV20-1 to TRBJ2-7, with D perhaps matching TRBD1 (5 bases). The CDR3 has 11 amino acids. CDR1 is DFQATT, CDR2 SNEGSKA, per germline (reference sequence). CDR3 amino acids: CSPGAPYEQYF. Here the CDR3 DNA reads TGCAGCCCTGGGGCGCCCTACGAGCAGTACTTC.

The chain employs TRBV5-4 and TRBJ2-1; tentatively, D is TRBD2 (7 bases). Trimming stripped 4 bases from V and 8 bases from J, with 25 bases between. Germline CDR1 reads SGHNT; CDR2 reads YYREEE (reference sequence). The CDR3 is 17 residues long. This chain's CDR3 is CASSPPRGTPGGDEQFF. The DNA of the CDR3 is TGTGCCAGCAGCCCTCCGAGGGGGACTCCGGGGGGAGATGAGCAGTTCTTC.

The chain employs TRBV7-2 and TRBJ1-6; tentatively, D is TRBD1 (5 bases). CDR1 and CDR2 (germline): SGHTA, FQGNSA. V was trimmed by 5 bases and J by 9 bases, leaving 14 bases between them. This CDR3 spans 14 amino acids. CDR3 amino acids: CASSMGEGRSPLHF. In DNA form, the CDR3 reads TGTGCCAGCAGCATGGGAGAGGGACGTTCACCCCTCCACTTT. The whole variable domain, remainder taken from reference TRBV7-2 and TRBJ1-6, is GAGVSQSPSNKVTEKGKDVELRCDPISGHTALYWYRQSLGQGLEFLIYFQGNSAPDKSGLPSDRFSAERTGGSVSTLTIQRTQQEDSAVYLCASSMGEGRSPLHFGNGTRLTVT.

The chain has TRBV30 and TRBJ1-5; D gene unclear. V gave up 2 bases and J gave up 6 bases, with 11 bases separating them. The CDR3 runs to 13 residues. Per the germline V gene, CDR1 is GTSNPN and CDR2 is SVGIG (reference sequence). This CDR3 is CAWSPKGFQPQHF. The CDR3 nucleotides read TGTGCCTGGAGTCCCAAGGGATTTCAGCCCCAGCATTTT.

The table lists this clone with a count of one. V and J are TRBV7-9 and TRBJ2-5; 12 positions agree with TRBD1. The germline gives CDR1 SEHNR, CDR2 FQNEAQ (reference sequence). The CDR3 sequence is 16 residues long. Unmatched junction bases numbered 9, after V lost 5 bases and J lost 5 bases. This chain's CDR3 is CASSPGDRGHSETQYF. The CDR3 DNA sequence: TGTGCCAGCAGCCCCGGGGACAGGGGGCATTCGGAGACCCAGTACTTC.

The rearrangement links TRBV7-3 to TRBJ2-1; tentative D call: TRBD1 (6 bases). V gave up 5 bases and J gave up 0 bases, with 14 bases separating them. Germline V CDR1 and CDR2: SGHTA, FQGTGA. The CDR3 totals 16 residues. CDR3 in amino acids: CASSQGTFSSYNEQFF. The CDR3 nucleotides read TGTGCCAGCAGCCAAGGGACATTTAGCTCCTACAATGAGCAGTTCTTC.

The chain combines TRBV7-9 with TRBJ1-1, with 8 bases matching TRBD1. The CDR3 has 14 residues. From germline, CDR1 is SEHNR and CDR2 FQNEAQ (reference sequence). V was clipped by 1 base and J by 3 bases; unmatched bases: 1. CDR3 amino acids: CASSLGDRYTEAFF. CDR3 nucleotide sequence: TGTGCCAGCAGCTTAGGGGACAGGTACACTGAAGCTTTCTTT.

CDR3 nucleotide sequence: TGCAGTGCTTCCAACAATGATGGCTACACCTTC. It specifies CSASNNDGYTF. This sequence joins TRBV20-1 and TRBJ1-2; D is unresolved. The V gene's germline CDR1 is DFQATT and CDR2 SNEGSKA (reference sequence). V shed 5 bases and J shed 6 bases, with 10 bases lying between them. The CDR3 extends over 11 amino acids.

CDR3 nucleotides: TGTGCCAGCTCACCGTTACTAGCGGGAGACAACGAGCAGTACTTC. It specifies CASSPLLAGDNEQYF. V usage is TRBV18 and J usage is TRBJ2-7; the match to TRBD2 covers 11 bases. The CDR3 sequence is 15 residues long. V gave up 3 bases and J gave up 5 bases; unmatched junction bases: 6. The germline V gene encodes CDR1 KGHSH and CDR2 LQKENI.

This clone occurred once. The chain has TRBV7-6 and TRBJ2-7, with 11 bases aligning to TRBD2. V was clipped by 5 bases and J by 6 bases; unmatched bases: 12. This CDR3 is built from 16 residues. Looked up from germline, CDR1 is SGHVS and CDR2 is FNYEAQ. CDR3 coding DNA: TGTGCCAGCAGCGTGGGACTAGCGGAGTCTTCGGGCGAGCAGTACTTC. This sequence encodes CASSVGLAESSGEQYF.

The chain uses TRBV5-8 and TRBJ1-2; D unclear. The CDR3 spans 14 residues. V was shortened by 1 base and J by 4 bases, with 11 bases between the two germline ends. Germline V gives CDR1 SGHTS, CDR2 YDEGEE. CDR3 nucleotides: TGTGCCAGCAGCTTGCAGGCAACTATCTATGGCTACACCTTC. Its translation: CASSLQATIYGYTF.

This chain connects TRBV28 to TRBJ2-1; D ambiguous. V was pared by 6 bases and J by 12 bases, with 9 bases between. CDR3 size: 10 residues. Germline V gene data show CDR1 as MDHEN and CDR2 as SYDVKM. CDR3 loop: CASSATGQFF. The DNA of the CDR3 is TGTGCCAGCAGCGCGACTGGGCAGTTCTTC.

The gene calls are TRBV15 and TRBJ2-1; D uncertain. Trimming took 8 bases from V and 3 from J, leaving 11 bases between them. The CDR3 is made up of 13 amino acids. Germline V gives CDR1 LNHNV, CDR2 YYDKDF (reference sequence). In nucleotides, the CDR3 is TGTGCCACCGCCGGCAGACTCTACAATGAGCAGTTCTTC. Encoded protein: CATAGRLYNEQFF.

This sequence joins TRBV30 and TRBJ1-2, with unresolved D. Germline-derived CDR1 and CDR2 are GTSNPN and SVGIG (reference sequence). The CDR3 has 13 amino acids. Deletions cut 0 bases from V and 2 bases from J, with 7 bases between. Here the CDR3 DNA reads TGTGCCTGGAGTGTACACAGAAACTATGGCTACACCTTC. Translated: CAWSVHRNYGYTF.

DNA of the CDR3: TGTGCCAGCACCAAGACAAACGGAAATCAAAAACTGTTTTTT. It translates to CASTKTNGNQKLFF. This chain connects TRBV28 to TRBJ1-4; D call uncertain. V was trimmed by 7 bases and J by 9 bases, leaving 18 bases between them. The germline CDR1 and CDR2 sequences are MDHEN and SYDVKM. This CDR3 has 14 residues. Variable domain in full (rest from reference TRBV28 and TRBJ1-4): DVKVTQSSRYLVKRTGEKVFLECVQDMDHENMFWYRQDPGLGLRLIYFSYDVKMKEKGDIPEGYSVSREKKERFSLILESASTNQTSMYLCASTKTNGNQKLFFGSGTQLSVL.

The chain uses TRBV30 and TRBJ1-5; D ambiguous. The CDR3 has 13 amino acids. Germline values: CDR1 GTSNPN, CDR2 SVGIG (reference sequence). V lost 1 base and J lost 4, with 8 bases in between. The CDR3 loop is CAWSELGNQPQHF. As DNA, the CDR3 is TGTGCCTGGAGTGAACTCGGGAATCAGCCCCAGCATTTT.

CDR3 coding DNA: TGTGCCAGCAGTTTCCAACAGGGGAACACTGAAGCTTTCTTT. Protein: CASSFQQGNTEAFF. The chain joins TRBV27 to TRBJ1-1; tentatively, D is TRBD1 (6 bases). Deletions cut 3 bases from V and 1 base from J, with 9 bases between. Germline CDR1 reads MNHEY; CDR2 reads SMNVEV (reference sequence). The CDR3 length is 14 residues.

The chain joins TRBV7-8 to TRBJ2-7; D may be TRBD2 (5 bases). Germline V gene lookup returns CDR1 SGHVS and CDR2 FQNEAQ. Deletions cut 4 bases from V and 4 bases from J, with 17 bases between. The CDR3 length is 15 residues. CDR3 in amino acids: CASSSEGSTGYEQYF. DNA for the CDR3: TGTGCCAGCAGCTCCGAAGGCTCCACGGGGTACGAGCAGTACTTC.

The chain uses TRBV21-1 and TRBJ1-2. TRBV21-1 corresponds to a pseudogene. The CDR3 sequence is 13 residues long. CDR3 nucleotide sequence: TGTGCCAGCAGCAAAGGACGGACTCATGGCTACACCTTC. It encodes CASSKGRTHGYTF.

CDR3 DNA sequence: TGTGCCAGCAGCTTAGCTGGAGGGACCTACGAGCAGTACTTC. This gives the protein CASSLAGGTYEQYF. This chain uses TRBV7-3 with TRBJ2-7; TRBD2 might be the D (6 bases). The V and J ends lost 2 bases and 2 bases respectively, with 10 bases between them. This CDR3 is 14 amino acids long. Germline V gene sequence: CDR1 SGHTA, CDR2 FQGTGA.

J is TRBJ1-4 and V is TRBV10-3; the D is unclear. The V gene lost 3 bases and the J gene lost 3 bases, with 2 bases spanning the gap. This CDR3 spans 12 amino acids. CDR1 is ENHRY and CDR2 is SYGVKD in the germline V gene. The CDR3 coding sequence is TGTGCCATCAGTGAAGCTAATGAAAAACTGTTTTTT. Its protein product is CAISEANEKLFF.

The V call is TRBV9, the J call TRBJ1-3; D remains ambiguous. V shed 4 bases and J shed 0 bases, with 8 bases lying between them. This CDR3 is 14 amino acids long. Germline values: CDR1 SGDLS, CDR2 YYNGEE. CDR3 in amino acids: CASSPLDSGNTIYF. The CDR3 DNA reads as TGTGCCAGCAGCCCCCTAGACTCTGGAAACACCATATATTTT. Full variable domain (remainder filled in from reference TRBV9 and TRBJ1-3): DSGVTQTPKHLITATGQRVTLRCSPRSGDLSVYWYQQSLDQGLQFLIQYYNGEERAKGNILERFSAQQFPDLHSELNLSSLELGDSALYFCASSPLDSGNTIYFGEGSWLTVV.

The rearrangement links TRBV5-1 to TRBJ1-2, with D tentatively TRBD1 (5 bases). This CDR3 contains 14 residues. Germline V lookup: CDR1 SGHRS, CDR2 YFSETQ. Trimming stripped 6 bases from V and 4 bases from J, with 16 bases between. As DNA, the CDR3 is TGCGCCAGCAATTTAGGGGATAGAGTCTATGGCTACACCTTC. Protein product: CASNLGDRVYGYTF.